The next 32 T cell receptor beta chains were all read from a single sample in a study of T cell repertoires in cytomegalovirus infection (dated by TCRdb to between 2017 and 2020). What the treatment or condition label conveys for this sample: in vitro stimulation with specific CMV peptide epitopes to enrich CMV-specific T cells. Data came from an Illumina HiSeq 1500. The public reads were reprocessed in TCRdb via fastp at Q25 and MiXCR, keeping in-frame beta chains. Duplicate CDR3 protein sequences are folded into a single record with the most common DNA and genes. The sample table shows 650,000 to 900,000 distinct CDR3 sequences, and 32% are seen once. The top ten hold 12% of the sample. Their antigen targets remain unknown. The sample was cultured CD8+ T cells from PBMCs, taken from culture after CMV antigen stimulation. These receptors were taken from a human donor in good health (CMV status not recorded). Some clones in this sample may be carry-over from other donors' samples.

This chain links TRBV5-1 with TRBJ1-3; D is uncertain. Germline loops: CDR1 SGHRS, CDR2 YFSETQ. V was shortened by 7 bases and J by 4 bases, with 15 bases between the two germline ends. CDR3 length: 14 amino acids. The CDR3 loop reads CASRPWTAGNTIYF. The CDR3 DNA reads TGCGCCAGCCGACCCTGGACGGCGGGAAACACCATATATTTT.

The rearrangement joins TRBV19 to TRBJ2-7; D possibly corresponds to TRBD2 (5 bases). This CDR3 region has 14 residues. The V and J ends lost 4 bases and 4 bases respectively, with 14 bases between them. The germline V gene encodes CDR1 LNHDA and CDR2 SQIVND (reference sequence). CDR3 DNA: TGTGCCAGTAGTACCGGACTCTTCGATTACGAGCAGTACTTC. Amino acid sequence: CASSTGLFDYEQYF. Variable domain in full (rest from reference TRBV19 and TRBJ2-7): DGGITQSPKYLFRKEGQNVTLSCEQNLNHDAMYWYRQDPGQGLRLIYYSQIVNDFQKGDIAEGYSVSREKKESFPLTVTSAQKNPTAFYLCASSTGLFDYEQYFGPGTRLTVT.

This sequence joins TRBV4-2 and TRBJ2-3; 7 nucleotides align to TRBD2. This CDR3 has 18 residues. The germline V gene has CDR1 LGHNA and CDR2 YNFKEQ. V lost 4 bases to trimming and J lost 3 bases; unmatched junction nucleotides: 16. CDR3 residues: CASSRGGGTSYLTDTQYF. The CDR3 DNA reads as TGTGCCAGCAGCCGTGGGGGGGGGACCTCCTACCTTACAGATACGCAGTATTTT.

Worth noting for this clonotype: A much larger clone lies one base from this, so it may be a read error. The gene calls are TRBV7-2 and TRBJ1-5; perhaps TRBD1 as D (5 bases). The CDR3 loop spans 13 amino acids. Per the germline V gene, CDR1 is SGHTA and CDR2 is FQGNSA. V lost 5 bases and J 9 bases, leaving 14 bases between the germline ends. The CDR3 region has the DNA TGTGCCAGCAGCGACGGGACGGGGCCGCCCCAGCATTTT. Encoded protein: CASSDGTGPPQHF. Supplemented by reference TRBV7-2 and TRBJ1-5, the full variable domain reads GAGVSQSPSNKVTEKGKDVELRCDPISGHTALYWYRQSLGQGLEFLIYFQGNSAPDKSGLPSDRFSAERTGGSVSTLTIQRTQQEDSAVYLCASSDGTGPPQHFGDGTRLSIL.

The genes are TRBV19 and TRBJ2-7; the D is unclear. With 4 bases removed from V and 6 bases from J, the gap between germline ends came to 10 bases. This CDR3 has 12 amino acids. Germline V gene sequence: CDR1 LNHDA, CDR2 SQIVND (reference sequence). CDR3 sequence (DNA): TGTGCCAGTAGTACGGGCTTCTTCGAGCAGTACTTC. Protein product: CASSTGFFEQYF.

Details on this clonotype: One junction end does not reproduce the germline sequence, and a read error may be involved. CDR3 nucleotide sequence: TGTGTCAGCAGCTCGGCACCCAACTATGGCTACACCTTC. Residues: CVSSSAPNYGYTF. The chain is built from TRBV7-6 and TRBJ1-2; no definite D call. The CDR3 is 13 amino acids. Germline CDR1 reads SGHVS; CDR2 reads FNYEAQ.

This clonotype was detected many times. The V gene is TRBV29-1, the J gene TRBJ2-1, with D unresolved. V gave up 4 bases and J gave up 7 bases, with 5 bases separating them. CDR3 size: 10 residues. Per the germline V gene, CDR1 is SQVTM and CDR2 is ANQGSEA. For the CDR3, the DNA is TGCAGCGTTGGCGGAAATGAGCAGTTCTTC. Its translation is CSVGGNEQFF.

This clonotype was observed a handful of times. The V gene is TRBV7-9, the J gene TRBJ2-1; possibly TRBD2 for D (5 bases). CDR1 is SEHNR and CDR2 is FQNEAQ in the germline V gene (reference sequence). The CDR3 loop spans 16 amino acids. V gave up 5 bases and J gave up 4 bases, with 18 bases separating them. CDR3: CASSPRTAAGYNEQFF. CDR3 nucleotide sequence: TGTGCCAGCAGCCCACGGACCGCGGCGGGTTACAATGAGCAGTTCTTC. Based on the CDR3 plus reference TRBV7-9 and TRBJ2-1, the full variable domain is DTGVSQNPRHKITKRGQNVTFRCDPISEHNRLYWYRQTLGQGPEFLTYFQNEAQLEKSRLLSDRFSAERPKGSFSTLEIQRTEQGDSAMYLCASSPRTAAGYNEQFFGPGTRLTVL.

This clonotype was recorded at least ten times. The chain has TRBV7-6 and TRBJ2-4; D not resolved. Looked up from germline, CDR1 is SGHVS and CDR2 is FNYEAQ. CDR3 length equals 14 residues. The V and J ends lost 5 bases and 1 base respectively, with 9 bases between them. Here the CDR3 DNA reads TGTGCCAGCAGCCCACCTCGTGCCAAAAACATTCAGTACTTC. Translating it yields CASSPPRAKNIQYF.

This chain joins TRBV2 and TRBJ1-4, with 7 bases identical to TRBD1. CDR1 is SNHLY and CDR2 is FYNNEI in the germline V gene. The CDR3 consists of 15 residues. Trimming cost V 6 bases and J 5 bases; bases outside gene matches: 9. The DNA for the CDR3 is TGTGCCAGCAGAGCGACAGGGATGCGGAATGAAAAACTGTTTTTT. It translates to CASRATGMRNEKLFF. Using reference TRBV2 and TRBJ1-4 for the parts outside the CDR3, the full variable domain is EPEVTQTPSHQVTQMGQEVILRCVPISNHLYFYWYRQILGQKVEFLVSFYNNEISEKSEIFDDQFSVERPDGSNFTLKIRSTKLEDSAMYFCASRATGMRNEKLFFGSGTQLSVL.

V is TRBV27 and J is TRBJ2-1, with D hard to call. The ends were cut back, 7 bases at V and 0 bases at J, with 13 bases in the middle. The CDR3 is 15 residues long. The germline V gene has CDR1 MNHEY and CDR2 SMNVEV (reference sequence). The CDR3 DNA sequence: TGTGCCAGCACCCCGACGGCGAGCTCCTACAATGAGCAGTTCTTC. It translates to CASTPTASSYNEQFF.

This rearrangement joins TRBV4-1 to TRBJ2-5; D is undetermined. This CDR3 has 14 residues. Trimming removed 1 base at V and 5 bases at J, with 11 bases between. The germline V gene has CDR1 MGHRA and CDR2 YSYEKL. The DNA for the CDR3 is TGCGCCAGCAGCCAAGTCGCCAGTTCGGAGACCCAGTACTTC. This gives the protein CASSQVASSETQYF.

The chain carries TRBV20-1 and TRBJ1-6, with D unclear. V gave up 6 bases and J gave up 2 bases, with 11 bases separating them. The CDR3 contains 14 residues. Per germline, CDR1 DFQATT and CDR2 SNEGSKA (reference sequence). This chain's CDR3 is CSATPGPYNSPLHF. The CDR3 DNA reads TGCAGTGCCACGCCCGGGCCCTATAATTCACCCCTCCACTTT.

The chain is built from TRBV6-1 and TRBJ2-2; D remains unclear. Trimming stripped 2 bases from V and 4 bases from J, with 8 bases between. Germline values: CDR1 MNHNS, CDR2 SASEGT. The CDR3 is made up of 14 amino acids. The CDR3 nucleotides read TGTGCCAGCAGTGAAAGGCCAGCCACCGGGGAGCTGTTTTTT. Encoded protein: CASSERPATGELFF.

The genes are TRBV12-3 or TRBV12-4 and TRBJ1-1; no clear D. This CDR3 is 14 amino acids long. The V end lost 6 bases, the J end lost 1 base, and 12 bases lay between the germline ends. Here the CDR3 reads CASSSPTRNTEAFF. CDR3 DNA sequence: TGTGCCAGCAGCTCACCAACTAGGAACACTGAAGCTTTCTTT.

This chain connects TRBV7-9 to TRBJ1-1, with D perhaps TRBD1 (6 bases). Trimming pared 5 bases from V and 1 base from J, leaving 14 bases between. The germline V gene encodes CDR1 SEHNR and CDR2 FQNEAQ (reference sequence). This CDR3 comprises 15 residues. In DNA form, the CDR3 reads TGTGCCAGCAGCCCACAAGGGGGGTGGAACACTGAAGCTTTCTTT. Amino acid sequence: CASSPQGGWNTEAFF.

This clonotype was seen a few times. The rearrangement joins TRBV7-6 to TRBJ2-1; TRBD1 or TRBD2 may be the D gene (5 bases each). Germline-derived CDR1 and CDR2 are SGHVS and FNYEAQ. V was cut by 5 bases and J by 6 bases, with 20 bases left in between. This CDR3 spans 16 amino acids. The CDR3 protein is CASSREGTTRANEQFF. The CDR3 coding sequence is TGTGCCAGCAGCCGGGAAGGGACCACAAGGGCCAATGAGCAGTTCTTC.

Only a few counts were recorded for this clonotype. This chain joins TRBV7-2 and TRBJ1-2; D remains ambiguous. The germline CDR1 and CDR2 sequences are SGHTA and FQGNSA. V was trimmed by 1 base and J by 12 bases, leaving 18 bases between them. This CDR3 is built from 14 residues. CDR3 amino acids: CASSLDKLGLLNTF. In nucleotides, the CDR3 is TGTGCCAGCAGCTTAGACAAGCTGGGTCTATTGAACACCTTC.

This clonotype was seen a few times. The V call is TRBV6-6, the J call TRBJ2-4; 7 bases map to TRBD2. The CDR3 is 11 residues long. Unmatched junction bases numbered 0, after V lost 6 bases and J lost 7 bases. CDR1 and CDR2 from the germline V gene are MNHNY and SVGAGI (reference sequence). The CDR3 reads CASRGGNIQYF. CDR3 in DNA: TGTGCCAGCAGGGGGGGGAACATTCAGTACTTC.

The chain couples TRBV7-9 to TRBJ2-3, with D unclear. The CDR3 covers 16 residues. Trimming removed 8 bases from V and 2 bases from J, with 20 bases in between. The germline V gene encodes CDR1 SEHNR and CDR2 FQNEAQ (reference sequence). CDR3 region: CASGPTEGSFTDTQYF. As DNA, the CDR3 is TGTGCCAGCGGGCCCACGGAAGGTTCTTTCACAGATACGCAGTATTTT. Filled out from reference TRBV7-9 and TRBJ2-3, the complete variable domain reads DTGVSQNPRHKITKRGQNVTFRCDPISEHNRLYWYRQTLGQGPEFLTYFQNEAQLEKSRLLSDRFSAERPKGSFSTLEIQRTEQGDSAMYLCASGPTEGSFTDTQYFGPGTRLTVL.

The rearrangement uses TRBV7-6 and TRBJ1-1, with D possibly matching TRBD1 (5 bases). V gave up 7 bases and J gave up 3 bases, with 12 bases separating them. CDR3 length: 13 amino acids. Germline V gene lookup returns CDR1 SGHVS and CDR2 FNYEAQ. CDR3 nucleotides: TGTGCCAGCACCTTGGGAGGGGACACTGAAGCTTTCTTT. It codes for CASTLGGDTEAFF.

This clonotype was detected a few times. The chain uses TRBV15 and TRBJ2-2, with D possibly matching TRBD1 (6 bases). This CDR3 region has 15 residues. Germline V CDR1 and CDR2: LNHNV, YYDKDF (reference sequence). Trimming took off 5 bases at V and 1 base at J, with 11 bases between the two ends. The CDR3 spells CATSLPDRNTGELFF. In DNA, the CDR3 is TGTGCCACCAGCCTTCCGGACAGGAACACCGGGGAGCTGTTTTTT. Variable domain in full (rest from reference TRBV15 and TRBJ2-2): DAMVIQNPRYQVTQFGKPVTLSCSQTLNHNVMYWYQQKSSQAPKLLFHYYDKDFNNEADTPDNFQSRRPNTSFCFLDIRSPGLGDTAMYLCATSLPDRNTGELFFGEGSRLTVL.

This clonotype occurred many times. The chain recombines TRBV7-8 with TRBJ1-5, with D hard to call. Looked up from germline, CDR1 is SGHVS and CDR2 is FQNEAQ. This CDR3 contains 15 residues. Trimming removed 2 bases from V and 2 bases from J, with 10 bases in between. The CDR3: CASSLWEDGNQPQHF. The CDR3, as DNA: TGTGCCAGCAGCTTATGGGAGGATGGCAATCAGCCCCAGCATTTT. Supplemented by reference TRBV7-8 and TRBJ1-5, the full variable domain reads GAGVSQSPRYKVAKRGQDVALRCDPISGHVSLFWYQQALGQGPEFLTYFQNEAQLDKSGLPSDRFFAERPEGSVSTLKIQRTQQEDSAVYLCASSLWEDGNQPQHFGDGTRLSIL.

There are a few counts of this clonotype. This chain connects TRBV2 to TRBJ1-2; no clear D gene. Per the germline V gene, CDR1 is SNHLY and CDR2 is FYNNEI. Trimming took off 3 bases at V and 2 bases at J, with 10 bases between the two ends. This CDR3 contains 14 residues. The CDR3 DNA sequence: TGTGCCAGCAGTGACCGGGTTTTGAACTATGGCTACACCTTC. Translation gives CASSDRVLNYGYTF.

The rearrangement joins TRBV7-9 to TRBJ2-7; tentatively, D is TRBD2 (6 bases). This CDR3 is 14 amino acids long. Per the germline V gene, CDR1 is SEHNR and CDR2 is FQNEAQ (reference sequence). Trimming pared 2 bases from V and 3 bases from J, leaving 11 bases between. This CDR3 reads CASSLLNGGYEQYV. The CDR3 DNA reads TGTGCCAGCAGCTTACTTAACGGGGGCTACGAGCAGTACGTC.

The chain joins TRBV28 to TRBJ2-7; D unclear. Germline V gives CDR1 MDHEN, CDR2 SYDVKM. This CDR3 has 15 residues. The V end was cut by 1 base, the J end by 6 bases, with 16 bases between. CDR3 nucleotides: TGTGCCAGCAGTTTATCGGGCCTGGGGAACCCCGAGCAGTACGTC. Encoded protein: CASSLSGLGNPEQYV.

Many counts were recorded for this clonotype. The V and J genes are TRBV7-9 and TRBJ2-3; 9 positions agree with TRBD2. From germline, CDR1 is SEHNR and CDR2 FQNEAQ (reference sequence). The CDR3 runs 15 residues. V was pared by 5 bases and J by 6 bases, with 9 bases of the junction left unmatched. CDR3 protein: CASSHRLAVGDTQYF. The CDR3 bases are TGTGCCAGCAGCCATAGACTAGCGGTGGGTGATACGCAGTATTTT.

This clonotype was observed a few times. The chain is built from TRBV7-3 and TRBJ2-2; D unclear. In germline, CDR1 is SGHTA, CDR2 FQGTGA. The CDR3 runs 13 residues. V dropped 5 bases and J dropped 6 bases, with 10 bases sitting between them. CDR3 loop: CASSEISAGELFF. Here the CDR3 DNA reads TGTGCCAGCAGCGAGATCTCAGCCGGGGAGCTGTTTTTT.

CDR3 sequence reads: CASNVGGTVDHEQFF. The CDR3 coding sequence is TGTGCCAGCAACGTCGGGGGGACCGTGGACCATGAGCAGTTCTTC. The gene calls are TRBV12-3 or TRBV12-4 and TRBJ2-1, with TRBD2 matching over 7 bases. V lost 7 bases, J lost 8 bases, and 14 bases stayed unmatched. The CDR3 spans 15 residues.

This clonotype was observed once. This chain connects TRBV6-8 to TRBJ1-1, with D perhaps TRBD1 (5 bases). The CDR3 contains 16 residues. With 4 bases removed from V and 5 bases from J, the gap between germline ends came to 20 bases. Per the germline V gene, CDR1 is MNHGY and CDR2 is SAAAGT. This CDR3 reads CASSSPLGRGGTEAFF. The DNA of the CDR3 is TGTGCCAGCAGTTCCCCGTTGGGCCGTGGGGGGACTGAAGCTTTCTTT.

The gene calls are TRBV27 and TRBJ2-7; TRBD1 aligns across 11 bases. This CDR3 has 15 amino acids. V was pared by 6 bases and J by 7 bases, with 11 bases of the junction left unmatched. The germline gives CDR1 MNHEY, CDR2 SMNVEV (reference sequence). CDR3 nucleotide sequence: TGTGCCAGCAGCTCCGGGACAGGGGGAACTAGGGAGCAGTACGTC. Translating gives CASSSGTGGTREQYV.

The chain recombines TRBV12-3 or TRBV12-4 with TRBJ2-5; D is possibly TRBD1 (6 bases). The CDR3 sequence is 15 residues long. V was pared by 5 bases and J by 4 bases, with 17 bases between. CDR3 DNA: TGTGCCAGCAGTCCTCCCGGGACACGTGTAGAGACCCAGTACTTC. The encoded protein is CASSPPGTRVETQYF.